The rows below give T cell receptor beta chains drawn from one sample of a study of OX40 agonist ivuxolimab in advanced cancers. Sequencing was performed with immunoSEQ multiplex PCR; in TCRdb, only in-frame clones are kept and a portion is missing. The table records fewer than 70,000 clones, roughly 90% of them present only once. The material sequenced was CD4+ or CD8+ T cells sorted from blood, taken in a trial of the OX40 agonist ivuxolimab. All receptors derive from an adult with an advanced solid tumor such as melanoma, head and neck, liver or kidney cancer. Each CDR3 is given with its conserved first and last residue. The D gene is left open where the match is weak. Clone size is shown for a subset of rows, as once, few, many or a class of expanded clone.

- TRBJ1-1 TRBV6-5 - CASRVDSSNTEAFF TGTGCCAGCAGGGTGGACAGTTCGAACACTGAAGCTTTCTTT
TRBD1 TRBJ2-7 TRBV7-9 - CASSSAGTGAYEQYF TGTGCCAGCAGCTCAGCCGGGACAGGGGCCTACGAGCAGTACTTC
TRBD2 TRBJ2-3 TRBV30 - CAWSVRLAGDTQYF TGTGCCTGGAGTGTACGACTAGCGGGAGATACGCAGTATTTT
TRBD1 TRBJ1-2 TRBV4-2 - CASSAPGTGVYGYTF TGTGCCAGCAGCGCTCCCGGGACAGGTGTTTATGGCTACACCTTC
- TRBJ1-2 TRBV7-2 - CASSLVPANYGYTF TGTGCCAGCAGCTTAGTACCGGCTAACTATGGCTACACCTTC
- TRBJ2-1 TRBV7-8 - CASSLEWTVSSYNEQFF TGTGCCAGCAGCTTAGAATGGACGGTCAGCTCCTACAATGAGCAGTTCTTC
- TRBJ1-6 TRBV30 - CAWRQQGVGSPLHF TGTGCCTGGAGGCAGCAGGGAGTCGGGTCACCCCTCCACTTT
TRBD2 TRBJ2-1 TRBV7-2 - CASSLGAASGINEQFF TGTGCCAGCAGCTTAGGGGCGGCTAGCGGGATCAATGAGCAGTTCTTC
TRBD1 TRBJ1-3 TRBV7-9 - CASSLGQGAGNTIYF TGTGCCAGCAGCTTAGGACAGGGGGCTGGAAACACCATATATTTT
- TRBJ1-1 TRBV19 - CASSMVGGNTEAFF TGTGCCAGTAGTATGGTAGGGGGAAACACTGAAGCTTTCTTT
TRBD1 TRBJ2-3 TRBV2 once CASLPGTGVRDTQYF TGTGCCAGTCTACCTGGGACAGGGGTAAGAGATACGCAGTATTTT
- TRBJ1-6 TRBV30 - CAWSQGTAREALHF TGTGCCTGGAGTCAGGGGACCGCTAGAGAGGCCCTCCACTTT
- TRBJ1-3 TRBV14 - CASSQNSTNALLSGNTIYF TGTGCCAGCAGCCAAAACTCGACAAATGCACTACTCTCTGGAAACACCATATATTTT
- TRBJ2-2 TRBV12-5 few CADTQGDFNTGELFF TGTGCCGACACACAGGGAGATTTTAACACCGGGGAGCTGTTTTTT
TRBD1 TRBJ1-2 TRBV28 - CASSLPTGQSPGYTF TGTGCCAGCAGTCTCCCTACGGGACAGTCCCCCGGCTACACCTTC
- TRBJ2-3 TRBV5-4 - CASSLEKDTQYF TGTGCCAGCAGCTTGGAGAAAGATACGCAGTATTTT
- TRBJ2-7 TRBV7-2 - CASSIYKTSTYEQYF TGTGCCAGCAGTATCTATAAGACATCAACCTACGAGCAGTACTTC
- TRBJ2-7 TRBV19 - CASRGIGYEQYF TGTGCCAGTAGGGGGATCGGCTACGAGCAGTACTTC
- TRBJ2-7 TRBV6-5 - CASSYSSSYEQYF TGTGCCAGCAGTTACTCGAGCAGCTACGAGCAGTACTTC
- TRBJ2-1 TRBV7-9 - CASSEDSYNEQFF TGTGCCAGCAGCGAGGACTCCTACAATGAGCAGTTCTTC
TRBD2 TRBJ2-3 TRBV11-2 - CASSLGKREVTDTQYF TGTGCCAGCAGCTTAGGAAAGCGGGAGGTTACAGATACGCAGTATTTT
TRBD2 TRBJ2-1 TRBV30 - CAWSVRGLESFGSEQFF TGTGCCTGGAGTGTACGGGGACTAGAGAGTTTTGGTAGTGAGCAGTTCTTC
- TRBJ2-3 TRBV23-1 - CASSPRDRSTDTQYF TGCGCCAGCAGTCCCCGGGACCGAAGCACAGATACGCAGTATTTT
- TRBJ1-1 TRBV7-8 - CASSQGGWTEAFF TGTGCCAGCAGTCAGGGTGGATGGACTGAAGCTTTCTTT
- TRBJ2-3 TRBV9 - CASSVAADPDTQYF TGTGCCAGCAGCGTAGCTGCGGATCCAGATACGCAGTATTTT
TRBD1 TRBJ1-1 TRBV7-9 - CASSSRDRGSMNTEAFF TGTGCCAGCAGCTCCCGGGACAGGGGTTCCATGAACACTGAAGCTTTCTTT
- TRBJ1-2 TRBV19 - CASTPGRQNYGYTF TGTGCCAGTACCCCCGGCCGGCAGAACTATGGCTACACCTTC
- TRBJ1-4 TRBV18 - CASSNGATNEKLFF TGTGCCAGCTCAAACGGTGCAACTAATGAAAAACTGTTTTTT
- TRBJ2-1 TRBV11-2 - CASSREAGYNEQFF TGTGCCAGCAGCCGTGAAGCCGGGTACAATGAGCAGTTCTTC
- TRBJ1-5 TRBV6-1 few CASADSGNQPQHF TGTGCCAGCGCAGACAGTGGCAATCAGCCCCAGCATTTT
- TRBJ1-2 TRBV27 - CASSLSPGVNYGYTF TGTGCCAGCAGTTTATCTCCAGGGGTTAACTATGGCTACACCTTC
- TRBJ2-3 TRBV9 - CASSVVGQTTDTQYF TGTGCCAGCAGCGTAGTCGGGCAGACCACAGATACGCAGTATTTT
- TRBJ2-7 TRBV5-1 - CASSSTGDEQYF TGCGCCAGCAGCTCGACAGGAGACGAGCAGTACTTC
- TRBJ1-4 TRBV5-6 once CASSLRGAEKLFF TGTGCCAGCAGCTTGCGGGGGGCCGAAAAACTGTTTTTT
TRBD2 TRBJ2-7 TRBV6-6 - CASSLTTREGQYF TGTGCCAGCAGTTTAACTACCAGGGAGGGGCAGTACTTC
- TRBJ2-5 TRBV7-2 - CASSLDGTQETQYF TGTGCCAGCAGCCTAGACGGGACCCAAGAGACCCAGTACTTC
TRBD1 TRBJ2-7 TRBV11-3 - CASSLDRDRGGPYEQYF TGTGCCAGCAGCTTAGACCGGGACAGGGGTGGTCCCTACGAGCAGTACTTC
TRBD2 TRBJ2-7 TRBV10-2 - CASSEQTSGSYEQYF TGCGCCAGCAGTGAACAGACTAGCGGGTCCTACGAGCAGTACTTC
- TRBJ1-1 TRBV9 - CASSVVLGAEAFF TGTGCCAGCAGCGTAGTATTGGGGGCTGAAGCTTTCTTT
- TRBJ2-3 TRBV5-6 - CASSSRRISTDTQYF TGTGCCAGCAGCTCTAGGAGGATAAGCACAGATACGCAGTATTTT
TRBD1 TRBJ1-4 TRBV18 - CASSPSAGTGGEKLFF TGTGCCAGCTCACCATCCGCCGGGACAGGGGGAGAAAAACTGTTTTTT
TRBD1 TRBJ2-7 TRBV18 - CASSPEGTGREQYF TGTGCCAGCTCACCAGAAGGGACAGGGAGGGAGCAGTACTTC
- TRBJ1-1 TRBV19 - CASSTLQTGNTEAFF TGTGCCAGTAGTACCCTTCAGACAGGGAACACTGAAGCTTTCTTT
- TRBJ2-7 TRBV6-1 - CASSEVREQAGGYF TGTGCCAGCAGTGAGGTCAGGGAGCAAGCGGGTGGGTACTTC
TRBD1 TRBJ2-3 TRBV5-4 - CASSLPGQGAYTQYF TGTGCCAGCAGCTTACCGGGACAGGGTGCATATACGCAGTATTTT
TRBD1 TRBJ2-3 TRBV4-3 - CASNMGQGPDTQYF TGCGCCAGCAACATGGGACAGGGGCCAGATACGCAGTATTTT
- TRBJ2-7 TRBV4-2 - CASSQDYSRFGYEQYF TGTGCCAGCAGCCAAGATTATTCCCGGTTTGGTTACGAGCAGTACTTC
TRBD1 TRBJ2-7 TRBV11-3 once CASSLTGSSYEQYF TGTGCCAGCAGCTTGACAGGGAGCTCCTACGAGCAGTACTTC
TRBD2 TRBJ2-2 TRBV6-1 - CASSSTSVNTGELFF TGTGCCAGCAGTTCGACTAGCGTCAACACCGGGGAGCTGTTTTTT
- TRBJ2-3 TRBV7-2 - CASSLVGGFTDTQYF TGTGCCAGCAGCTTAGTTGGGGGCTTCACAGATACGCAGTATTTT
- TRBJ2-1 TRBV27 - CASRSVFNEREQFF TGTGCCAGCAGGAGCGTTTTCAATGAGCGGGAGCAGTTCTTC
TRBD1 TRBJ1-4 TRBV19 - CASSSGTGGYGVMFF TGTGCCAGTAGTTCCGGGACAGGAGGATATGGGGTGATGTTTTTT
TRBD2 TRBJ2-1 TRBV18 - CASSPGTSGSNEQFF TGTGCCAGCTCACCTGGGACTAGCGGGAGCAATGAGCAGTTCTTC
- TRBJ2-7 TRBV2 - CASSSYEQYF TGTGCCAGCAGCTCCTACGAGCAGTACTTC
- TRBJ1-3 TRBV7-2 - CASSLWSRSGNTIYF TGTGCCAGCAGCTTGTGGAGCCGATCTGGAAACACCATATATTTT